The 16 T cell receptor beta chains below all came from one sample that was sequenced in a study of shared clonotypes between healthy human individuals. Generated by immunoSEQ multiplex PCR, the TCRdb table keeps only in-frame clones and is missing some. The sample includes some 2.3 million clones, 85% to 95% of them seen just once. The sample comprised naive CD4+ T cells from PBMCs. Subset indicated: CD45RA+ positively selected. The source is a man in his late teens or twenties in good health. Some clones in this sample may be carry-over from other donors' samples.

The chain has TRBV27 and TRBJ2-1; maybe TRBD1 (5 bases). Per the germline V gene, CDR1 is MNHEY and CDR2 is SMNVEV (reference sequence). The germline V and J ends were trimmed by 6 bases and 3 bases, with 15 bases remaining between them. This CDR3 spans 15 amino acids. For the CDR3, the DNA is TGTGCCAGCAGCCCCGGGCAGGGCGGCTACAATGAGCAGTTCTTC. It is translated as CASSPGQGGYNEQFF.

V and J are TRBV5-1 and TRBJ2-3; D is unclear. Between the trimmed V and J ends, which lost 0 bases and 3 bases, there was a span of 8 bases. The CDR3 contains 14 residues. Looked up from germline, CDR1 is SGHRS and CDR2 is YFSETQ. In DNA, the CDR3 is TGCGCCAGCAGCTTGGACCCGGCAACAGATACGCAGTATTTT. This translates into CASSLDPATDTQYF.

This chain links TRBV5-6 with TRBJ2-7; 13 nucleotides line up with TRBD2. This CDR3 comprises 15 residues. Per the germline V gene, CDR1 is SGHDT and CDR2 is YYEEEE. With 4 bases clipped from V and 3 bases from J, the junction kept 4 bases outside the gene matches. The CDR3 nucleotides are TGTGCCAGCAGCGGGGGACTAGCGGGGCTCTACGAGCAGTACTTC. This gives the protein CASSGGLAGLYEQYF.

V usage is TRBV6-5 and J usage is TRBJ1-2; unclear D gene. The CDR3 extends over 12 amino acids. V was cut by 7 bases and J by 2 bases, with 8 bases left in between. Germline V gene sequence: CDR1 MNHEY, CDR2 SVGAGI. As DNA, the CDR3 is TGTGCCAGCACCGCCAGAAACTATGGCTACACCTTC. Residues: CASTARNYGYTF.

V is TRBV2 and J is TRBJ2-7; D might be TRBD1 (5 bases). V gave up 5 bases and J gave up 2 bases, with 13 bases separating them. This CDR3 region has 14 residues. The V gene's germline CDR1 is SNHLY and CDR2 FYNNEI. The CDR3 DNA follows: TGTGCCAGCAGTTGGACACTTACCACCTACGAGCAGTACTTC. Amino acids: CASSWTLTTYEQYF.

Of note for this clone: Other DNA sequences in the sample encode the same CDR3. This chain connects TRBV29-1 to TRBJ2-5; maybe TRBD2 (5 bases). The CDR3 is 10 residues long. CDR1 is SQVTM and CDR2 is ANQGSEA in the germline V gene. V was pared by 6 bases and J by 5 bases, with 7 bases between. DNA for the CDR3: TGCAGCGTGGGCGGGGAGACCCAGTACTTC. This gives the protein CSVGGETQYF.

Note on this clone: The sample holds other DNA sequences that translate to the same CDR3. V and J are TRBV5-1 and TRBJ2-5; 10 bases fit TRBD1. The CDR3 has 14 residues. Germline CDR1 and CDR2: SGHRS and YFSETQ. V trimming: 0 bases; J trimming: 5 bases; junction bases outside the gene matches: 1. CDR3 nucleotide sequence: TGCGCCAGCAGCTTGGTGGGACAGGGGGAGACCCAGTACTTC. Its protein product is CASSLVGQGETQYF.

The rearrangement links TRBV29-1 to TRBJ2-5; D possibly corresponds to TRBD2 (5 bases). The CDR3 consists of 13 residues. Trimming took off 6 bases at V and 5 bases at J, with 16 bases between the two ends. Germline V CDR1 and CDR2: SQVTM, ANQGSEA. The CDR3, as DNA: TGCAGCGTCGCCACGGCGGGTGGCGAGACCCAGTACTTC. Protein product: CSVATAGGETQYF. The full variable domain, in which reference TRBV29-1 and TRBJ2-5 provide the parts outside the CDR3, is SAVISQKPSRDICQRGTSLTIQCQVDSQVTMMFWYRQQPGQSLTLIATANQGSEATYESGFVIDKFPISRPNLTFSTLTVSNMSPEDSSIYLCSVATAGGETQYFGPGTRLLVL.

The J gene is TRBJ2-3, the V gene TRBV30; TRBD1 matches 9 bases. CDR1 is GTSNPN, CDR2 SVGIG, per germline (reference sequence). V lost 3 bases, J lost 3 bases, and 4 bases stayed unmatched. CDR3 length: 14 amino acids. The CDR3 loop is CAWRVGQGTDTQYF. CDR3 nucleotides: TGTGCCTGGAGGGTCGGACAGGGGACAGATACGCAGTATTTT.

The V and J genes are TRBV5-1 and TRBJ2-7; 11 bases map to TRBD2. The CDR3 loop spans 16 amino acids. The germline CDR1 and CDR2 sequences are SGHRS and YFSETQ. V lost 4 bases, J lost 1 base, and 7 bases stayed unmatched. CDR3 in DNA: TGCGCCAGCAGCGGGGGGACTAGCGGAAGATCCTACGAGCAGTACTTC. Its protein is CASSGGTSGRSYEQYF.

This chain uses TRBV11-3 with TRBJ2-1; 8 positions match TRBD2. The CDR3 extends over 13 amino acids. Germline V gene data show CDR1 as SGHNT and CDR2 as YENEEA. Trimming removed 5 bases from V and 10 bases from J; junction bases left unmatched: 7. The CDR3 protein is CASSLPGLAEQFF. The CDR3 nucleotides read TGTGCCAGCAGCCTTCCCGGACTAGCAGAGCAGTTCTTC.

This chain's CDR3 is CAWSVQGYNEQFF. The CDR3 nucleotides read TGTGCCTGGAGTGTACAGGGGTATAATGAGCAGTTCTTC. The V and J genes are TRBV30 and TRBJ2-1; TRBD1 matches at 7 bases. Unmatched junction bases numbered 3, after V lost 0 bases and J lost 7 bases. There are 13 residues in the CDR3. Germline V CDR1 and CDR2: GTSNPN, SVGIG (reference sequence).

The rearrangement links TRBV5-4 to TRBJ1-4; TRBD1 is a possible D gene (6 bases). CDR3 length: 16 residues. V was cut by 0 bases and J by 7 bases, with 16 bases left in between. In germline, CDR1 is SGHNT, CDR2 YYREEE (reference sequence). CDR3 residues: CASSLAGGGPGEKLFF. Here the CDR3 DNA reads TGTGCCAGCAGCTTGGCCGGGGGGGGCCCTGGTGAAAAACTGTTTTTT.

V usage is TRBV11-2 and J usage is TRBJ1-2; D ambiguous. Germline loops: CDR1 SGHAT, CDR2 FQNNGV. This CDR3 is 13 amino acids long. Trimming removed 0 bases at V and 8 bases at J, with 10 bases between. The CDR3, as DNA: TGTGCCAGCAGCTTAGAACAGCCTCTAGGCTACACCTTC. Translation gives CASSLEQPLGYTF.

The chain is built from TRBV18 and TRBJ2-3, with 11 bases that match TRBD1. CDR1 KGHSH and CDR2 LQKENI come from the germline V gene. CDR3 length: 16 residues. With V trimmed by 3 bases and J by 2 bases, 4 bases remained unmatched. The CDR3 here is CASSPQGQGATDTQYF. The CDR3 region has the DNA TGTGCCAGCTCACCTCAAGGACAGGGGGCCACAGATACGCAGTATTTT.

The chain uses TRBV5-6 and TRBJ2-1; 9 bases match TRBD2. J gave up 4 bases and V 1 base, and 6 bases lay outside the gene matches. This CDR3 has 16 residues. Germline V gives CDR1 SGHDT, CDR2 YYEEEE. Here the CDR3 reads CASSLRGGRGYNEQFF. CDR3 DNA sequence: TGTGCCAGCAGCTTGCGAGGCGGGAGGGGTTACAATGAGCAGTTCTTC.